A single sample gave rise to the 4 T cell receptor beta chains below, sequenced in a study of TIL therapy for anti-PD-1-resistant metastatic lung cancer. Sequencing used immunoSEQ v3. Sequencing was performed with immunoSEQ multiplex PCR; in TCRdb, only in-frame clones are kept and a portion is missing. The sample records some 90,000 clones, roughly 65% being singletons. Time point reported: pre-treatment sample, taken before nivolumab and TIL therapy. Most excised metastases sampled were pleural nodules or supraclavicular lymph nodes. Source: tumor tissue, taken at baseline. These receptors were taken from a person between 30 and 79 years old with non-small cell lung cancer.

The chain couples TRBV14 to TRBJ2-1; TRBD2 is a possible D gene (7 bases). CDR1 is SGHDN, CDR2 FVKESK, per germline. This CDR3 region has 17 residues. V lost 4 bases and J 2 bases, leaving 18 bases between the germline ends. In nucleotides, the CDR3 is TGTGCCAGCAGCCTCGCCCACGGGGGGCCCCCCTACAATGAGCAGTTCTTC. Protein: CASSLAHGGPPYNEQFF.

In its sample, this clone was seen once. The chain employs TRBV11-2 and TRBJ2-3; no clear D. Per germline, CDR1 SGHAT and CDR2 FQNNGV. V dropped 3 bases and J dropped 4 bases, with 11 bases sitting between them. The CDR3 has 14 residues. The CDR3 nucleotides read TGTGCCAGCAGCTTCCCACCTAAATCAGATACGCAGTATTTT. This codes for CASSFPPKSDTQYF.

The sample holds many counts of this clone. V and J are TRBV18 and TRBJ2-6; 9 bases are a match to TRBD1. Germline V CDR1 and CDR2: KGHSH, LQKENI. V lost 5 bases, J lost 0 bases, and 8 bases stayed unmatched. CDR3 size: 18 residues. The CDR3 region has the DNA TGTGCCAGCTCATTCCGGACAGGGGACTTCTCTGGGGCCAACGTCCTGACTTTC. As protein: CASSFRTGDFSGANVLTF. Full variable domain (remainder filled in from reference TRBV18 and TRBJ2-6): NAGVMQNPRHLVRRRGQEARLRCSPMKGHSHVYWYRQLPEEGLKFMVYLQKENIIDESGMPKERFSAEFPKEGPSILRIQQVVRGDSAAYFCASSFRTGDFSGANVLTFGAGSRLTVL.

This chain joins TRBV5-1 and TRBJ2-5, with a weak D call TRBD1 (6 bases). Trimming took off 5 bases at V and 5 bases at J, with 19 bases between the two ends. This CDR3 has 15 residues. The germline V gene has CDR1 SGHRS and CDR2 YFSETQ. CDR3 nucleotides: TGCGCCAGCAGGGTGGTAGTGGGGGCCAAGGAGACCCAGTACTTC. It translates to CASRVVVGAKETQYF.